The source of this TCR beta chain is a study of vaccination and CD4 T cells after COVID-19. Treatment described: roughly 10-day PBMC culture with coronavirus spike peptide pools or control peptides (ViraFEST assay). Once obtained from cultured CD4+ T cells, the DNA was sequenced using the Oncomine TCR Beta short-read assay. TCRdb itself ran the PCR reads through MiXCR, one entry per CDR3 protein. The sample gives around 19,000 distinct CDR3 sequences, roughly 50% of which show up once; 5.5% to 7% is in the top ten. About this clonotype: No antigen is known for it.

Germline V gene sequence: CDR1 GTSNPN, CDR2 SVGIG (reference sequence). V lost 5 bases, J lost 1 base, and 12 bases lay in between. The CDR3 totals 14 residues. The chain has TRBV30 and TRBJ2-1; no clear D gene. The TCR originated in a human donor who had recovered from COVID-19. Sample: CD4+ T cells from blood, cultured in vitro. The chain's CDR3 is CAWVSWQSYNEQFF. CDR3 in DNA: TGTGCCTGGGTTTCGTGGCAGTCCTACAATGAGCAGTTCTTC.